The source of this T cell receptor (beta chain) is a study of beta chain features in type 1 diabetes. Turning to the study itself: Sorted cells numbering roughly 100,000,000 were examined across all samples. Findings of the study overall: Compared with healthy donors, patients appeared to share more similar naive, central memory and regulatory TCRB repertoires. A potential PCR bias toward shorter templates would be equal in patient and control samples. People with Type 1 diabetes carried modestly yet significantly shorter TCRB CDR3s in all four CD4+ subsets.

Notes on this clone: Its antigen is undetermined.

V was trimmed by 1 base and J by 7 bases, leaving 26 bases between them. This CDR3 contains 19 residues. Looked up from germline, CDR1 is LGHNA and CDR2 is YSLEER. Purity exceeding 95% was reached by all sorted populations. Expressed TCRB transcripts were sequenced, since all the RNA that had been isolated was reverse transcribed. Data came from immunoSEQ multiplex PCR; TCRdb stores just in-frame clones and leaves some out. The data contain about 400,000 clones, 10% to 15% of them seen just once; the ten biggest clones take up around 0.0099%. The origin of this receptor is a woman between 18 and 29 years old with type 1 diabetes. This chain links TRBV4-3 with TRBJ1-5, with D hard to call. The specimen sequenced was naive CD4+ T cells from blood. The CDR3 DNA follows: TGCGCCAGCAGCCAAGGGTGGTCCCAGCGTCAACCGCGGGCGCAGCCCCAGCATTTT. It is translated as CASSQGWSQRQPRAQPQHF.